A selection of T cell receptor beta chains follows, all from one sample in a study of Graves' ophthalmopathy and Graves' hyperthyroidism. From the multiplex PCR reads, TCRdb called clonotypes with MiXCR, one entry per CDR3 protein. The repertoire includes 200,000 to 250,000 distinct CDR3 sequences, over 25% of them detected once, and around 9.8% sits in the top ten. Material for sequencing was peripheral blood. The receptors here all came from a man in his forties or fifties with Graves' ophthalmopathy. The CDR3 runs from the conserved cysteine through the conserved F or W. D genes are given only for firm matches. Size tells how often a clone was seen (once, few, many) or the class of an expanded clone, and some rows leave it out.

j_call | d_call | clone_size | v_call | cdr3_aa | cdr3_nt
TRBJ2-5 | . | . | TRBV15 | CATSSLRGLGQETQYF | TGTGCCACCAGCAGCTTACGGGGGCTGGGGCAAGAGACCCAGTACTTC
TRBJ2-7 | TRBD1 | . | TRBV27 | CASSSGTGEGYEQYF | TGTGCCAGCAGTTCTGGGACAGGGGAGGGTTACGAGCAGTACTTC
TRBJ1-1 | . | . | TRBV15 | CATSPGGRPNTEAFF | TGTGCCACCAGCCCCGGAGGCAGGCCGAACACTGAAGCTTTCTTT
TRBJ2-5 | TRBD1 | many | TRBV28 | CASSFSTGDQETQYF | TGTGCCAGCAGTTTTTCTACAGGGGATCAAGAGACCCAGTACTTC
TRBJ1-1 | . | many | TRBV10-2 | CASSVSNTEAFF | TGCGCCAGCAGTGTGTCGAACACTGAAGCTTTCTTT
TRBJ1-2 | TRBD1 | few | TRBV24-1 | CATSDPDRGYGYTF | TGTGCCACCAGTGACCCAGACAGGGGCTATGGCTACACCTTC
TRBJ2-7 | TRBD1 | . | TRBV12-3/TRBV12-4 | CASKDPGQGYEQYF | TGTGCCAGCAAGGACCCGGGACAGGGCTACGAGCAGTACTTC
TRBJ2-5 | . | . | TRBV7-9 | CASSLVGVETQYF | TGTGCCAGCAGCTTAGTTGGGGTGGAGACCCAGTACTTC
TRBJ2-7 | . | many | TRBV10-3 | CAISESGSSYEQYF | TGTGCCATCAGTGAATCGGGGAGCTCCTACGAGCAGTACTTC
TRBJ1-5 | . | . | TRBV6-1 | CASRESDGNQPQHF | TGTGCCAGCAGGGAGTCCGATGGCAATCAGCCCCAGCATTTT
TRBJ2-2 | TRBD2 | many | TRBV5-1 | CASSTLAAANTGELFF | TGCGCCAGCAGCACACTAGCGGCAGCGAACACCGGGGAGCTGTTTTTT
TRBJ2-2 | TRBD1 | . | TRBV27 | CASSLRTGKGGTGELFF | TGTGCCAGCAGTTTGCGGACAGGGAAGGGGGGAACCGGGGAGCTGTTTTTT
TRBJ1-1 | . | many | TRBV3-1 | CASRTSANTEAFF | TGTGCCAGCAGAACCTCTGCGAACACTGAAGCTTTCTTT
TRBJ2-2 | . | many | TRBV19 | CASAGGWDGELFF | TGTGCCAGTGCCGGGGGCTGGGACGGGGAGCTGTTTTTT
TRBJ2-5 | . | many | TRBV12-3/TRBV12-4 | CASRPTGFETQYF | TGTGCCAGCAGACCAACAGGGTTTGAGACCCAGTACTTC
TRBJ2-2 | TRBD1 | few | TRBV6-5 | CASSYGTAPTNTGELFF | TGTGCCAGCAGTTACGGGACAGCGCCTACGAACACCGGGGAGCTGTTTTTT
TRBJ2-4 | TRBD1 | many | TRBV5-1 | CASSSGQGDSAKNIQYF | TGCGCCAGCAGCTCAGGACAGGGCGATTCAGCCAAAAACATTCAGTACTTC
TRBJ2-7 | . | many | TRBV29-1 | CSVVVRGEQYF | TGCAGCGTTGTCGTGAGGGGGGAGCAGTACTTC
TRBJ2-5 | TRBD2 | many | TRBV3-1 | CASSQDVGRETQYF | TGTGCCAGCAGCCAAGATGTCGGGAGGGAGACCCAGTACTTC
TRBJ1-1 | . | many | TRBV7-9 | CASSLEGGRNTEAFF | TGTGCCAGCAGCTTAGAAGGGGGGAGGAACACTGAAGCTTTCTTT
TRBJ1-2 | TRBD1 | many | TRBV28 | CASSAQGGPYGYTF | TGTGCCAGCAGTGCCCAGGGGGGGCCTTATGGCTACACCTTC
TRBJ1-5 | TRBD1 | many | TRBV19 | CATLGQDFNQPQHF | TGTGCCACCCTGGGACAGGACTTTAATCAGCCCCAGCATTTT
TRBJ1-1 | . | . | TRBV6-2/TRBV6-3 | CASIWGTEAFF | TGTGCCAGCATCTGGGGCACTGAAGCTTTCTTT
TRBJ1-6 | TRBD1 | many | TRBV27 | CASRETGGAGSPLHF | TGTGCCAGCAGAGAGACAGGGGGCGCGGGTTCACCCCTCCACTTT
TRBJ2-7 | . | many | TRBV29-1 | CSVRGQIYEQYF | TGCAGCGTGCGGGGACAGATCTACGAGCAGTACTTC
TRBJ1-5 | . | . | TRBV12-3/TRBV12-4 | CASSSGWGQPQHF | TGTGCCAGCAGTTCAGGGTGGGGACAGCCCCAGCATTTT
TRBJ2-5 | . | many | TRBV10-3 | CATYGAREETQYF | TGTGCCACCTACGGCGCCAGGGAAGAGACCCAGTACTTC
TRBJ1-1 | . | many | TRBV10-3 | CAISAGGGGPTEAFF | TGTGCCATCAGTGCGGGGGGTGGCGGGCCCACTGAAGCTTTCTTT
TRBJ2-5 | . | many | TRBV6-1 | CASKTGQETQYF | TGTGCCAGCAAAACAGGCCAAGAGACCCAGTACTTC
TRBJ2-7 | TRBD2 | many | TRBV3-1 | CASSQSGRSYEQYF | TGTGCCAGCAGCCAGTCCGGGAGGTCCTACGAGCAGTACTTC
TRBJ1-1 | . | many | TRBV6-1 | CASSGRDTTRNTEAFF | TGTGCCAGCAGTGGCCGGGATACCACCAGGAACACTGAAGCTTTCTTT
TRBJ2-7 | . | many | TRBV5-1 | CASSLEVTGGIYEQYF | TGCGCCAGCAGCTTGGAGGTGACAGGTGGGATCTACGAGCAGTACTTC
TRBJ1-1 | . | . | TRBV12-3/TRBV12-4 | CASSSTRGGLGGYTEAFF | TGTGCCAGCAGTTCCACCAGAGGGGGGCTGGGTGGGTACACTGAAGCTTTCTTT
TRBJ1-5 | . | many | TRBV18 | CASSPLSGHNQPQHF | TGTGCCAGCTCACCTTTATCGGGACATAATCAGCCCCAGCATTTT
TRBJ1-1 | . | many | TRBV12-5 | CASGPPWNTEAFF | TGTGCTAGTGGCCCCCCCTGGAACACTGAAGCTTTCTTT
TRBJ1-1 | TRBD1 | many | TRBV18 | CASSQQGMSTEAFF | TGTGCCAGCTCACAACAGGGGATGAGCACTGAAGCTTTCTTT
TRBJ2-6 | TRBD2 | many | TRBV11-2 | CASSRRGAKAGANVLTF | TGTGCCAGCAGCCGGCGGGGGGCCAAAGCTGGGGCCAACGTCCTGACTTTC
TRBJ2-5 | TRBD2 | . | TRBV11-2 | CASSLRAGSGGADQETQYF | TGTGCCAGCAGCCTGCGAGCAGGTAGCGGGGGGGCGGACCAAGAGACCCAGTACTTC
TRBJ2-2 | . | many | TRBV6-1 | CASLSARGQGAGELFF | TGTGCCAGCCTCTCGGCCCGGGGGCAGGGGGCCGGGGAGCTGTTTTTT
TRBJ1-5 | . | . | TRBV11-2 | CASSPLGAGRESNQPQHF | TGTGCCAGCTCCCCCCTGGGTGCGGGGCGCGAAAGCAATCAGCCCCAGCATTTT
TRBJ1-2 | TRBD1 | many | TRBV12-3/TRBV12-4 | CASSASTGKGYGYTF | TGTGCCAGCAGTGCGTCGACAGGGAAAGGCTATGGCTACACCTTC
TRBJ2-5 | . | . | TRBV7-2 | CASSSGRPETQYF | TGTGCCAGCAGCTCCGGACGGCCAGAGACCCAGTACTTC
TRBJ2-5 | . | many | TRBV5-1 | CASSPMGGHTQETQYF | TGCGCCAGCAGCCCAATGGGAGGCCACACCCAAGAGACCCAGTACTTC
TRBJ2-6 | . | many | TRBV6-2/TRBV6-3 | CASSYFTGTANSGANVLTF | TGTGCCAGCAGTTACTTCACCGGGACTGCAAACTCTGGGGCCAACGTCCTGACTTTC
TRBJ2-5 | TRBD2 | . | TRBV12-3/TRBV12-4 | CASNRGLRFETQYF | TGTGCCAGCAACCGGGGACTACGTTTCGAGACCCAGTACTTC
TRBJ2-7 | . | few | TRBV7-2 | CASSSGLGRSYEQYF | TGTGCCAGCAGCTCAGGGTTGGGTCGCTCCTACGAGCAGTACTTC